One and the same sample provided the 15 T cell receptor beta chains below, sequenced in a study of cytomegalovirus exposure and HLA in healthy donors. The primer mix had 60 Vbeta and 13 Jbeta primers. TCRdb keeps only in-frame clones here, not all; method: immunoSEQ multiplex PCR. The sample gives 90,000 to 150,000 clones, approximately 78% of which show up once; approximately 3.5% is in the top ten. The sequenced sample consisted of PBMCs. The receptor source for this set is a woman in her 30s in good health and CMV-seropositive.

The gene calls are TRBV6-5 and TRBJ1-4, with a weak D call TRBD1 (5 bases). CDR1 is MNHEY, CDR2 SVGAGI, per germline. The CDR3 has 14 residues. V was shortened by 4 bases and J by 7 bases, with 13 bases between the two germline ends. CDR3 sequence (DNA): TGTGCCAGCAGTTCAAGGGGATTCCTTGAAAAACTGTTTTTT. This gives the protein CASSSRGFLEKLFF.

This chain connects TRBV9 to TRBJ2-5; no clear D. This CDR3 has 12 residues. The V end was cut by 4 bases, the J end by 0 bases, with 4 bases between. Germline CDR1 SGDLS, CDR2 YYNGEE. The CDR3 reads CASSPNQETQYF. The DNA of the CDR3 is TGTGCCAGCAGCCCCAACCAAGAGACCCAGTACTTC.

The J gene is TRBJ1-3, the V gene TRBV6-5; D not resolved. This CDR3 has 13 residues. Germline CDR1 MNHEY, CDR2 SVGAGI. V was shortened by 7 bases and J by 1 base, with 8 bases between the two germline ends. The CDR3 DNA follows: TGTGCCAGCACCCCCGGTTCTGGAAACACCATATATTTT. Translated, it gives CASTPGSGNTIYF.

This clone was seen just once. The sample contains more than one DNA sequence encoding this CDR3. The rearrangement links TRBV6-5 to TRBJ1-4; D remains unclear. Trimming left V 6 bases short and J 0 bases short, with 8 bases between. Germline CDR1 MNHEY, CDR2 SVGAGI. The CDR3 length is 14 residues. CDR3 residues: CASSLSATNEKLFF. Written as DNA, the CDR3 is TGTGCCAGCAGCCTCAGCGCAACTAATGAAAAACTGTTTTTT.

This clone was recorded a few times. This rearrangement joins TRBV5-6 to TRBJ1-4; D might be TRBD1 (5 bases). V was clipped by 4 bases and J by 0 bases, with 19 bases between them. Germline V gene sequence: CDR1 SGHDT, CDR2 YYEEEE. The CDR3 runs to 18 residues. CDR3 DNA sequence: TGTGCCAGCAGCCATTCGCGGGGCAGGATTGCAACTAATGAAAAACTGTTTTTT. It is translated as CASSHSRGRIATNEKLFF.

J is TRBJ2-5 and V is TRBV6-5, with D possibly being TRBD2 (7 bases). CDR1 MNHEY and CDR2 SVGAGI come from the germline V gene. The V end was cut by 6 bases, the J end by 7 bases, with 24 bases between. This CDR3 has 16 residues. CDR3 loop: CASSYLAAGASGTQYF. In DNA, the CDR3 is TGTGCCAGCAGCTACCTAGCGGCGGGGGCCTCAGGGACCCAGTACTTC.

This chain's CDR3 is CASSVVPDGELFF. In DNA, the CDR3 is TGTGCCAGCAGCGTAGTCCCCGACGGGGAACTGTTTTTT. This chain uses TRBV9 with TRBJ1-4, with no clear D. Trimming took 0 bases from V and 12 from J, leaving 12 bases between them. This CDR3 is 13 amino acids long. From germline, CDR1 is SGDLS and CDR2 YYNGEE.

The gene calls are TRBV15 and TRBJ2-5; 11 positions match TRBD2. Germline values: CDR1 LNHNV, CDR2 YYDKDF (reference sequence). The CDR3 sequence is 15 residues long. Losses at the gene ends were 6 bases for V and 4 bases for J; bases not matched to a gene: 7. The CDR3 spells CATRTIGTSGETQYF. As DNA, the CDR3 is TGTGCCACCAGGACCATAGGGACTAGCGGAGAGACCCAGTACTTC.

This clone was recorded a few times. The chain uses TRBV28 and TRBJ1-1; 10 bases fit TRBD1. CDR1 is MDHEN, CDR2 SYDVKM, per germline. The trim removed 6 bases at V and 1 base at J, leaving 2 bases unmatched. This CDR3 contains 14 residues. The CDR3 is CASSRTGGNTEAFF. In DNA, the CDR3 is TGTGCCAGCAGCCGGACAGGGGGGAACACTGAAGCTTTCTTT. Combining the CDR3 with reference TRBV28 and TRBJ1-1 gives the whole variable domain DVKVTQSSRYLVKRTGEKVFLECVQDMDHENMFWYRQDPGLGLRLIYFSYDVKMKEKGDIPEGYSVSREKKERFSLILESASTNQTSMYLCASSRTGGNTEAFFGQGTRLTVV.

V is TRBV19 and J is TRBJ2-2, with D possibly TRBD2 on 5 matching bases. V was pared by 7 bases and J by 4 bases, with 7 bases between. The CDR3 contains 12 residues. Per the germline V gene, CDR1 is LNHDA and CDR2 is SQIVND (reference sequence). CDR3 coding DNA: TGTGCCAGTACGGCGGGCACCGGGGAGCTGTTTTTT. It encodes CASTAGTGELFF.

This rearrangement joins TRBV27 to TRBJ2-7, with TRBD2 matching over 7 bases. Germline V gene sequence: CDR1 MNHEY, CDR2 SMNVEV (reference sequence). CDR3 length equals 15 residues. V lost 6 bases to trimming and J lost 0 bases; unmatched junction nucleotides: 8. In nucleotides, the CDR3 is TGTGCCAGCAGCCGGAGCGGGGTGAGCTCCTACGAGCAGTACTTC. It specifies CASSRSGVSSYEQYF.

This clone was observed a few times. The rearrangement joins TRBV7-9 to TRBJ1-2; perhaps TRBD1 as D (5 bases). The germline CDR1 and CDR2 sequences are SEHNR and FQNEAQ (reference sequence). The CDR3 is made up of 13 amino acids. Deletions cut 5 bases from V and 6 bases from J, with 13 bases between. The CDR3 is CASSAGILDGYTF. The CDR3 nucleotides are TGTGCCAGCAGCGCAGGGATTTTAGATGGCTACACCTTC.

The chain joins TRBV6-1 to TRBJ1-4; 7 nucleotides align to TRBD1. The ends lost 4 bases at V and 5 bases at J; junction bases unmatched: 7. This CDR3 comprises 15 residues. The V gene's germline CDR1 is MNHNS and CDR2 SASEGT. The CDR3 DNA is TGTGCCAGCAGTGCCAACAGGGGTTCGAATGAAAAACTGTTTTTT. This translates into CASSANRGSNEKLFF.

This clone occurred once. CDR3 in DNA: TGTGCCAGCAGTTATCCCTCTCAGGGGGGCACAGATACGCAGTATTTT. Protein product: CASSYPSQGGTDTQYF. The chain is built from TRBV6-5 and TRBJ2-3, with 7 bases aligning to TRBD1. CDR1 and CDR2 from the germline V gene are MNHEY and SVGAGI. The V segment lost 3 bases and the J segment 1 base; nucleotides outside the gene matches: 7. The CDR3 runs 16 residues.

The V gene is TRBV5-1, the J gene TRBJ2-7; 9 positions match TRBD1. Germline V lookup: CDR1 SGHRS, CDR2 YFSETQ. CDR3 size: 15 residues. V shed 3 bases and J 2 bases; nucleotides not matched to a gene: 6. CDR3: CASSSTGQGTYEQYF. CDR3 bases: TGCGCCAGCAGCTCAACGGGACAGGGAACCTACGAGCAGTACTTC.